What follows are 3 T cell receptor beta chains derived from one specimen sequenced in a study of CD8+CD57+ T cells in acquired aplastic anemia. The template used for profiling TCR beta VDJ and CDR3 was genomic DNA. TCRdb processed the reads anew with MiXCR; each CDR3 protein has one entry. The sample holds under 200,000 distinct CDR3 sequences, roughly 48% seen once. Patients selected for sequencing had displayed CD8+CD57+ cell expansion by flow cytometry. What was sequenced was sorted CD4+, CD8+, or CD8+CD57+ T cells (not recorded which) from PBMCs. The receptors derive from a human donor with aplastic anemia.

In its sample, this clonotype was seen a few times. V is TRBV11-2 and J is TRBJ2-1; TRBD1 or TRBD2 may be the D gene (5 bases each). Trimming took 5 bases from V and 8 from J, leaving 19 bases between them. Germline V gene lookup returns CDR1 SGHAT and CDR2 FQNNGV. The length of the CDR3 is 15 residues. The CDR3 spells CASSGGFRTDDEQFF. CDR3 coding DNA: TGTGCCAGCAGCGGGGGTTTTCGGACTGACGATGAGCAGTTCTTC.

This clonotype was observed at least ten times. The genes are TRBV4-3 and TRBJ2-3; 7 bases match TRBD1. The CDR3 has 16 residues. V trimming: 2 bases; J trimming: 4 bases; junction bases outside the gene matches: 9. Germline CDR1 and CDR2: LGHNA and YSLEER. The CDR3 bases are TGCGCCAGCAGCCAACCTTTGACAGGGTCCCCAGATACGCAGTATTTT. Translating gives CASSQPLTGSPDTQYF.

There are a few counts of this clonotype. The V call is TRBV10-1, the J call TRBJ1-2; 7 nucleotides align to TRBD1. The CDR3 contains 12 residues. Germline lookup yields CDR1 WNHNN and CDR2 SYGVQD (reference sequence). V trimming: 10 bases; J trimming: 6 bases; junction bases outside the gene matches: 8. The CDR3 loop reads CANPRRGHGYTF. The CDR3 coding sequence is TGCGCCAACCCGCGGAGGGGGCATGGCTACACCTTC.